The rows below give T cell receptor beta chains drawn from one sample of a study of human T cells and chemical hapten exposure. One entry per CDR3 protein results from TCRdb running MiXCR on the RACE reads. The repertoire holds tens of thousands of distinct CDR3 sequences, with 12% to 15% as singletons. Sample: whole blood, taken in connection with sensitization to the hapten diphenylcyclopropenone (DPC). The receptors were sampled from a woman aged 50 to 65 with alopecia areata. Some clones in this sample may be carry-over from other donors' samples. The CDR3 runs from the conserved cysteine through the conserved F or W. Only part of the rows carry a size: once, few, many, or a class if the clone is expanded.

cdr3_length: 13
clone_size: many
v_call: TRBV27
cdr3_aa: CASRPQGPYEQYF

cdr3_length: 17
clone_size: -
v_call: TRBV29-1
cdr3_aa: CSVEDGGRGQVNTEAFF

cdr3_length: 16
clone_size: -
v_call: TRBV15
cdr3_aa: CATSPVAALSTDTQYF

cdr3_length: 15
clone_size: -
v_call: TRBV10-1
cdr3_aa: CASSELTSGRYEQFF

cdr3_length: 11
clone_size: many
v_call: TRBV28
cdr3_aa: CASSRTSLLFF

cdr3_length: 14
clone_size: -
v_call: TRBV28
cdr3_aa: CASSSGGTYNEQFF

cdr3_length: 16
clone_size: few
v_call: TRBV29-1
cdr3_aa: CSVGRLAGLNTGELFF

cdr3_length: 15
clone_size: few
v_call: TRBV19
cdr3_aa: CASSTGPAGNQPQHF

cdr3_length: 19
clone_size: -
v_call: TRBV7-2
cdr3_aa: CASSSALTGTTAAKNIQYF

cdr3_length: 16
clone_size: -
v_call: TRBV28
cdr3_aa: CASRRQVSLSNQPQHF

cdr3_length: 22
clone_size: few
v_call: TRBV20-1
cdr3_aa: CSARDEAFVGDFSGISNQPQHF

cdr3_length: 11
clone_size: many
v_call: TRBV20-1
cdr3_aa: CSASLWNEQFF

cdr3_length: 15
clone_size: -
v_call: TRBV12-3/TRBV12-4
cdr3_aa: CASRNTGVHSYEQYF

cdr3_length: 13
clone_size: -
v_call: TRBV5-1
cdr3_aa: CASSLPGPYEQYF

cdr3_length: 14
clone_size: few
v_call: TRBV6-2/TRBV6-3
cdr3_aa: CASTPSGNTGELFF

cdr3_length: 17
clone_size: many
v_call: TRBV5-1
cdr3_aa: CASSRQAVSSYNSPLHF

cdr3_length: 14
clone_size: few
v_call: TRBV7-2
cdr3_aa: CASTRGGGTDTQYF

cdr3_length: 15
clone_size: -
v_call: TRBV7-2
cdr3_aa: CASSLVPTSGTEQYF

cdr3_length: 14
clone_size: few
v_call: TRBV29-1
cdr3_aa: CSVAGQGTTYGQYF

cdr3_length: 14
clone_size: few
v_call: TRBV6-1
cdr3_aa: CASKEGHSNYGYTF

cdr3_length: 14
clone_size: -
v_call: TRBV5-1
cdr3_aa: CASSLVSYPDEQFF

cdr3_length: 15
clone_size: few
v_call: TRBV27
cdr3_aa: CASSRQGAYDQPQHF

cdr3_length: 14
clone_size: -
v_call: TRBV7-2
cdr3_aa: CASSLGQGHTEAFF

cdr3_length: 15
clone_size: once
v_call: TRBV5-1
cdr3_aa: CASSLAQIAGVRKFF

cdr3_length: 15
clone_size: -
v_call: TRBV20-1
cdr3_aa: CSAREGETSLQTQYF

cdr3_length: 14
clone_size: -
v_call: TRBV5-4
cdr3_aa: CASSSYRPNYGYTF

cdr3_length: 22
clone_size: -
v_call: TRBV5-1
cdr3_aa: CASSFAGPGPRGTSADQETQYF

cdr3_length: 17
clone_size: few
v_call: TRBV7-2
cdr3_aa: CASSLEYSPSGANVLTF

cdr3_length: 14
clone_size: -
v_call: TRBV6-5
cdr3_aa: CASSYVTTGYEQYF

cdr3_length: 13
clone_size: -
v_call: TRBV29-1
cdr3_aa: CSVAWDGGSPLHF

cdr3_length: 16
clone_size: -
v_call: TRBV5-1
cdr3_aa: CASSLGGTSNTGELFF

cdr3_length: 15
clone_size: -
v_call: TRBV24-1
cdr3_aa: CATSDSLDKDDEQFF

cdr3_length: 14
clone_size: few
v_call: TRBV2
cdr3_aa: CASKLTRESSEQYF

cdr3_length: 15
clone_size: many
v_call: TRBV20-1
cdr3_aa: CSARSGGKSNQPQHF

cdr3_length: 16
clone_size: few
v_call: TRBV6-1
cdr3_aa: CASSETPQSGQDTQYF

cdr3_length: 17
clone_size: many
v_call: TRBV3-1
cdr3_aa: CASSQERLSGRYGEQFF

cdr3_length: 14
clone_size: -
v_call: TRBV2
cdr3_aa: CASRLSGNTGELFF

cdr3_length: 13
clone_size: -
v_call: TRBV9
cdr3_aa: CASSEGINYGYTF

cdr3_length: 19
clone_size: few
v_call: TRBV27
cdr3_aa: CASSFNPSGRRASTDTQYF

cdr3_length: 14
clone_size: -
v_call: TRBV28
cdr3_aa: CASSRPGQGDRQYF

cdr3_length: 14
clone_size: -
v_call: TRBV10-1
cdr3_aa: CASSATGGLGEQFF

cdr3_length: 13
clone_size: few
v_call: TRBV6-4
cdr3_aa: CASSESSFDEQFF

cdr3_length: 13
clone_size: few
v_call: TRBV6-1
cdr3_aa: CASSTTLAYEQYF

cdr3_length: 17
clone_size: few
v_call: TRBV18
cdr3_aa: CASSPPRGQGTKETQYF

cdr3_length: 17
clone_size: -
v_call: TRBV19
cdr3_aa: CASSRGDRRPPSGELFF